This T cell receptor (beta chain) was documented in a study of OX40 agonist ivuxolimab in advanced cancers. Study details: The study treated patients with ivuxolimab, an agonistic anti-OX40 (CD134) antibody.

A word on this clone: The antigen remains unidentified.

Only in-frame clones appear in the TCRdb table, and some are missing; sequencing was by immunoSEQ multiplex PCR. The top ten hold just under 20% of the sample, which has about 16,000 clones, around nine tenths seen once. Overall study findings and caveats: Antigens targeted by the expanded peripheral T cells were not determined.

CDR3 length equals 13 residues. The germline V gene encodes CDR1 SGHNT and CDR2 YYREEE (reference sequence). V was pared by 2 bases and J by 3 bases, with 6 bases between. The TCR was taken from an adult with an advanced solid tumor such as melanoma, head and neck, liver or kidney cancer. This sample comprised CD4+ or CD8+ T cells sorted from blood, obtained in a trial of the OX40 agonist ivuxolimab. The rearrangement uses TRBV5-4 and TRBJ1-5; the D is unclear. CDR3 region: CASSLGDNQPQHF. Written as DNA, the CDR3 is TGTGCCAGCAGCTTAGGAGACAATCAGCCCCAGCATTTT.